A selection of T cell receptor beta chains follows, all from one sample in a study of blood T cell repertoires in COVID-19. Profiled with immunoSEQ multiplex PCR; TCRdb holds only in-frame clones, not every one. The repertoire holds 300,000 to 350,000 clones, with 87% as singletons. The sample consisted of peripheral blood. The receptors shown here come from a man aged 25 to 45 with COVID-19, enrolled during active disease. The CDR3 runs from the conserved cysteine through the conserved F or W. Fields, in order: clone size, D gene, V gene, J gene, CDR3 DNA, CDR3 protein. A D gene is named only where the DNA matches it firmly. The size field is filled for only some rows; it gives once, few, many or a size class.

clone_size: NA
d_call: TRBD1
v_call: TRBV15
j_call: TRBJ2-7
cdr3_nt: TGTGCCACCAGCAGAGGAGGGAGACAGGGGTTGTTTGAGCAGTACTTC
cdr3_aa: CATSRGGRQGLFEQYF

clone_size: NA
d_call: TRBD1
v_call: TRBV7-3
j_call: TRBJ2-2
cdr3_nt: TGTGCCAGCAGCCCCTCGAGGGACAGGGCCGGGGAGCTGTTTTTT
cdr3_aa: CASSPSRDRAGELFF

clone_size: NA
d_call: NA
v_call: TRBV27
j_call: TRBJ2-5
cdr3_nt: TGTGCCAGCAAACCTAGTGGACAAGAGACCCAGTACTTC
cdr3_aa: CASKPSGQETQYF

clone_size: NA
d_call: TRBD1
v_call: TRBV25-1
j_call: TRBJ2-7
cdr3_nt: TGTGCCAGCGGCCCCTCCGGGACAGACCTCTACGAGCAGTACTTC
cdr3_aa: CASGPSGTDLYEQYF

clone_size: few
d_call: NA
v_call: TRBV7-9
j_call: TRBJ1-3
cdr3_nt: TGTGCCAGCACGCAAAAAAACACCATATATTTT
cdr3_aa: CASTQKNTIYF

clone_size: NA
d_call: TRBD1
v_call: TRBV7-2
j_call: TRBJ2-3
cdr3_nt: TGTGCCAGCAGCTTAGGTCGGACAGGGGGGCAGGATACGCAGTATTTT
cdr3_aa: CASSLGRTGGQDTQYF

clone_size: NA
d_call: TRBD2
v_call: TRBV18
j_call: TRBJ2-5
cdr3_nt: TGTGCCAGCTCACCACTGGCGGGGGGTGAAGAGACCCAGTACTTC
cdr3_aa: CASSPLAGGEETQYF

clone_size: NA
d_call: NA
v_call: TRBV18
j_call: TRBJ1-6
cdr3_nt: TGTGCCAGCTCAACTAACAGTGGGGCGGAATTCCCCCTCCACTTT
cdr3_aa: CASSTNSGAEFPLHF

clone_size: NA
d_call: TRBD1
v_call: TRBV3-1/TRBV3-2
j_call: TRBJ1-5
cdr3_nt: TGTGCCAGCAGCCCTATCCCGGGACAGGGCGAACAGCCCCAGCATTTT
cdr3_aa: CASSPIPGQGEQPQHF

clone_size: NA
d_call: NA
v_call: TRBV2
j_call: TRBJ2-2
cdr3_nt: TGTGCCAGCAGTGAAGAGGGGCTTATTCCCGGGGAGCTGTTTTTT
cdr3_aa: CASSEEGLIPGELFF

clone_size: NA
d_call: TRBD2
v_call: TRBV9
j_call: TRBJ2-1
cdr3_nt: TGTGCCAGCAGCGTAGATCCAGCGGGGGGGTATGAGCAGTTCTTC
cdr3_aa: CASSVDPAGGYEQFF

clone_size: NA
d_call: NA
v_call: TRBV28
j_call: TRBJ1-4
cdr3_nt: TGTGCCAGCATCCGAGGAGGTGATGAAAAACTGTTTTTT
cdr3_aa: CASIRGGDEKLFF

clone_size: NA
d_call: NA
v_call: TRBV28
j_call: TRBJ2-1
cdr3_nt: TGTGCCAGCAGTTTCATGTCCGGTATACCCCGTCTCCATGAGCAGTTCTTC
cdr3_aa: CASSFMSGIPRLHEQFF

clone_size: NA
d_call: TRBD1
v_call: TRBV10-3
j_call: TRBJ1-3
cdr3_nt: TGTGCCATCAGTGAGTCCCCAGGGGGCTGGGGAAACACCATATATTTT
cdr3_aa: CAISESPGGWGNTIYF

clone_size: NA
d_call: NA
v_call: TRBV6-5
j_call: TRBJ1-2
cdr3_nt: TGTGCCAGCACCCGGGAGGGAAGGTATGGCTACACCTTC
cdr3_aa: CASTREGRYGYTF

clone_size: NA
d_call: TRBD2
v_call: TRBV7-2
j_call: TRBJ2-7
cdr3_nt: TGTGCCAGCAGCTTACTGACTAGCGGGAGCGAGCAGTACTTC
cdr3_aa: CASSLLTSGSEQYF

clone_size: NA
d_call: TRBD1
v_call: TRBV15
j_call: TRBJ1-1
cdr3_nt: TGTGCCACCAGAGAGACAGGGAGAACTGAAGCTTTCTTT
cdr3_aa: CATRETGRTEAFF

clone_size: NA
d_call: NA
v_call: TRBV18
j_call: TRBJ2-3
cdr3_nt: TGTGCCAGCTCACGGACAGACACAGATACGCAGTATTTT
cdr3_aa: CASSRTDTDTQYF

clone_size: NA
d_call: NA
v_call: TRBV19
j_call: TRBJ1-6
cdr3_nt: TGTGCCAGTAGGAGTACCCAGGGCTCCTATAATTCACCCCTCCACTTT
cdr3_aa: CASRSTQGSYNSPLHF

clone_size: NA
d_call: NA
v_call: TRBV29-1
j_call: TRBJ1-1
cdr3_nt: TGCAGCGTCTCGACAGGAAACACTGAAGCTTTCTTT
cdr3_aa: CSVSTGNTEAFF

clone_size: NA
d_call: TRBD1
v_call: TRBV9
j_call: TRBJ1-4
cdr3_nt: TGTGCCAGTGGACAGGGGGCTGATGAAAAACTGTTTTTT
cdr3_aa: CASGQGADEKLFF

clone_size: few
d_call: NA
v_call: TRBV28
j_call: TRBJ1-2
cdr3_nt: TGTGCCAGCAGTCCCGGACAGCATGGCTACACCTTC
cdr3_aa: CASSPGQHGYTF

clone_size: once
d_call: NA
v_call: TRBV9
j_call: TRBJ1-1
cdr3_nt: TGTGCCAGCAGCGTAGCTACCGAGGGAGGTGAAGCTTTCTTT
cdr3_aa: CASSVATEGGEAFF

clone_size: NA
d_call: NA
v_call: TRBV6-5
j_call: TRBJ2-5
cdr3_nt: TGTGCCAGCGGGGCCCAGGCAGGGGTTATGGAGACCCAGTACTTC
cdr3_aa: CASGAQAGVMETQYF

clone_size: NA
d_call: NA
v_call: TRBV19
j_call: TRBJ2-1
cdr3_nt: TGTGCCAGTAGTACAACTATAGGGGGTGAGCAGTTCTTC
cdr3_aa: CASSTTIGGEQFF

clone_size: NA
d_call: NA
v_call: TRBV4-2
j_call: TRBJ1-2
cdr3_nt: TGTGCCAGCAGCCCAGGGGACGACTGGGCTAACTATGGCTACACCTTC
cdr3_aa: CASSPGDDWANYGYTF

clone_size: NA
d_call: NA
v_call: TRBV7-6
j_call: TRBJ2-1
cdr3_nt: TGTGCCAGCAGCGTAAAAGGACATGAGGCCTACAATGAGCAGTTCTTC
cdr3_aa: CASSVKGHEAYNEQFF

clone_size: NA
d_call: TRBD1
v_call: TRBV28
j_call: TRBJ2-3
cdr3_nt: TGTGCCAGCACTTTAGGACAGGGAGACACAGATACGCAGTATTTT
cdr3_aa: CASTLGQGDTDTQYF

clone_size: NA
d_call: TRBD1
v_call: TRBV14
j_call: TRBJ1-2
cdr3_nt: TGTGCCAGCAGCCTTGCGACAGGGGGGAAGTATGGCTACACCTTC
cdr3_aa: CASSLATGGKYGYTF

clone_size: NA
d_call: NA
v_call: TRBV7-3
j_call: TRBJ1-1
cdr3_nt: TGTGCCAGCAGCGCTAAGGCAGGGTACACTGAAGCTTTCTTT
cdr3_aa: CASSAKAGYTEAFF

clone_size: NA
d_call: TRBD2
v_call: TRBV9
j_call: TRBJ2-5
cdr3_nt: TGTGCCAGCAGCGTAGGAGGGACTAGCGGGAGTAGAGAGACCCAGTACTTC
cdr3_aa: CASSVGGTSGSRETQYF

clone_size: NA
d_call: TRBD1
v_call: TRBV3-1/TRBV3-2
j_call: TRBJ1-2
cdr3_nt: TGTGCCAGCAGCCAACAGGGGGGTTTCTATGGCTACACCTTC
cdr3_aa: CASSQQGGFYGYTF

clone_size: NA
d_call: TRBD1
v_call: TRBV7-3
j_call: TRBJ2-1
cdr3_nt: TGTGCCAGCAGCCAAACAACAGGGGCTACATACAATGAGCAGTTCTTC
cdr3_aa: CASSQTTGATYNEQFF

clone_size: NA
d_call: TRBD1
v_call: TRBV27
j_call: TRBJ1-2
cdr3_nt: TGTGCCAGCACCACGTTGACAGGGGTCTTCTATGGCTACACCTTC
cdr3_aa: CASTTLTGVFYGYTF

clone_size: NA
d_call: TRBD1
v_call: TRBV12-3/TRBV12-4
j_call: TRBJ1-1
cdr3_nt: TGTGCCAGCAATTTTCAGGGGGCCCCTGAAGCTTTCTTT
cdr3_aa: CASNFQGAPEAFF

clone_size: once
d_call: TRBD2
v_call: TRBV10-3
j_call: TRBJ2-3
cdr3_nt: TGTGCCATCAGTGAGTCGGGCGGGGGGGCCGGAAGAGATACGCAGTATTTT
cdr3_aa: CAISESGGGAGRDTQYF

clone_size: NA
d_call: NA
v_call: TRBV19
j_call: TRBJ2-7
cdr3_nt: TGTGCCAGTAGTGGCCGAGGAGGGGCCGGCTACGAGCAGTACTTC
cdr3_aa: CASSGRGGAGYEQYF

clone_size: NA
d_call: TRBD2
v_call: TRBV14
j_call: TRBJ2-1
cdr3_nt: TGTGCCAGCAGCCAGGCCGGGACTAGCGGCCAGTTCTTC
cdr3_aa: CASSQAGTSGQFF

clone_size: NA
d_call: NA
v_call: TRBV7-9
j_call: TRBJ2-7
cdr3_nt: TGTGCCAGCGCCTCCGGGACTCTTAAAGAGGGGCAGTACTTC
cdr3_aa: CASASGTLKEGQYF

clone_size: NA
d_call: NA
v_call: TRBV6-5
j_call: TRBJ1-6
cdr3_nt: TGTGCCAGCAGTTACGGGGGACAAGGCCCCCTCCACTTT
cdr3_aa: CASSYGGQGPLHF

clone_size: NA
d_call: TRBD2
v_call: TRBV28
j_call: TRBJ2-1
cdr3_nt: TGTGCCAGCAGTTTAGGCGGGAGCGGAAATGAGCAGTTCTTC
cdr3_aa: CASSLGGSGNEQFF

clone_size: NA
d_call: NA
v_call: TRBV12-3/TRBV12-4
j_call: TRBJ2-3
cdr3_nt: TGTGCCAGCAGTTATCAGGGGACAGATACGCAGTATTTT
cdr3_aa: CASSYQGTDTQYF